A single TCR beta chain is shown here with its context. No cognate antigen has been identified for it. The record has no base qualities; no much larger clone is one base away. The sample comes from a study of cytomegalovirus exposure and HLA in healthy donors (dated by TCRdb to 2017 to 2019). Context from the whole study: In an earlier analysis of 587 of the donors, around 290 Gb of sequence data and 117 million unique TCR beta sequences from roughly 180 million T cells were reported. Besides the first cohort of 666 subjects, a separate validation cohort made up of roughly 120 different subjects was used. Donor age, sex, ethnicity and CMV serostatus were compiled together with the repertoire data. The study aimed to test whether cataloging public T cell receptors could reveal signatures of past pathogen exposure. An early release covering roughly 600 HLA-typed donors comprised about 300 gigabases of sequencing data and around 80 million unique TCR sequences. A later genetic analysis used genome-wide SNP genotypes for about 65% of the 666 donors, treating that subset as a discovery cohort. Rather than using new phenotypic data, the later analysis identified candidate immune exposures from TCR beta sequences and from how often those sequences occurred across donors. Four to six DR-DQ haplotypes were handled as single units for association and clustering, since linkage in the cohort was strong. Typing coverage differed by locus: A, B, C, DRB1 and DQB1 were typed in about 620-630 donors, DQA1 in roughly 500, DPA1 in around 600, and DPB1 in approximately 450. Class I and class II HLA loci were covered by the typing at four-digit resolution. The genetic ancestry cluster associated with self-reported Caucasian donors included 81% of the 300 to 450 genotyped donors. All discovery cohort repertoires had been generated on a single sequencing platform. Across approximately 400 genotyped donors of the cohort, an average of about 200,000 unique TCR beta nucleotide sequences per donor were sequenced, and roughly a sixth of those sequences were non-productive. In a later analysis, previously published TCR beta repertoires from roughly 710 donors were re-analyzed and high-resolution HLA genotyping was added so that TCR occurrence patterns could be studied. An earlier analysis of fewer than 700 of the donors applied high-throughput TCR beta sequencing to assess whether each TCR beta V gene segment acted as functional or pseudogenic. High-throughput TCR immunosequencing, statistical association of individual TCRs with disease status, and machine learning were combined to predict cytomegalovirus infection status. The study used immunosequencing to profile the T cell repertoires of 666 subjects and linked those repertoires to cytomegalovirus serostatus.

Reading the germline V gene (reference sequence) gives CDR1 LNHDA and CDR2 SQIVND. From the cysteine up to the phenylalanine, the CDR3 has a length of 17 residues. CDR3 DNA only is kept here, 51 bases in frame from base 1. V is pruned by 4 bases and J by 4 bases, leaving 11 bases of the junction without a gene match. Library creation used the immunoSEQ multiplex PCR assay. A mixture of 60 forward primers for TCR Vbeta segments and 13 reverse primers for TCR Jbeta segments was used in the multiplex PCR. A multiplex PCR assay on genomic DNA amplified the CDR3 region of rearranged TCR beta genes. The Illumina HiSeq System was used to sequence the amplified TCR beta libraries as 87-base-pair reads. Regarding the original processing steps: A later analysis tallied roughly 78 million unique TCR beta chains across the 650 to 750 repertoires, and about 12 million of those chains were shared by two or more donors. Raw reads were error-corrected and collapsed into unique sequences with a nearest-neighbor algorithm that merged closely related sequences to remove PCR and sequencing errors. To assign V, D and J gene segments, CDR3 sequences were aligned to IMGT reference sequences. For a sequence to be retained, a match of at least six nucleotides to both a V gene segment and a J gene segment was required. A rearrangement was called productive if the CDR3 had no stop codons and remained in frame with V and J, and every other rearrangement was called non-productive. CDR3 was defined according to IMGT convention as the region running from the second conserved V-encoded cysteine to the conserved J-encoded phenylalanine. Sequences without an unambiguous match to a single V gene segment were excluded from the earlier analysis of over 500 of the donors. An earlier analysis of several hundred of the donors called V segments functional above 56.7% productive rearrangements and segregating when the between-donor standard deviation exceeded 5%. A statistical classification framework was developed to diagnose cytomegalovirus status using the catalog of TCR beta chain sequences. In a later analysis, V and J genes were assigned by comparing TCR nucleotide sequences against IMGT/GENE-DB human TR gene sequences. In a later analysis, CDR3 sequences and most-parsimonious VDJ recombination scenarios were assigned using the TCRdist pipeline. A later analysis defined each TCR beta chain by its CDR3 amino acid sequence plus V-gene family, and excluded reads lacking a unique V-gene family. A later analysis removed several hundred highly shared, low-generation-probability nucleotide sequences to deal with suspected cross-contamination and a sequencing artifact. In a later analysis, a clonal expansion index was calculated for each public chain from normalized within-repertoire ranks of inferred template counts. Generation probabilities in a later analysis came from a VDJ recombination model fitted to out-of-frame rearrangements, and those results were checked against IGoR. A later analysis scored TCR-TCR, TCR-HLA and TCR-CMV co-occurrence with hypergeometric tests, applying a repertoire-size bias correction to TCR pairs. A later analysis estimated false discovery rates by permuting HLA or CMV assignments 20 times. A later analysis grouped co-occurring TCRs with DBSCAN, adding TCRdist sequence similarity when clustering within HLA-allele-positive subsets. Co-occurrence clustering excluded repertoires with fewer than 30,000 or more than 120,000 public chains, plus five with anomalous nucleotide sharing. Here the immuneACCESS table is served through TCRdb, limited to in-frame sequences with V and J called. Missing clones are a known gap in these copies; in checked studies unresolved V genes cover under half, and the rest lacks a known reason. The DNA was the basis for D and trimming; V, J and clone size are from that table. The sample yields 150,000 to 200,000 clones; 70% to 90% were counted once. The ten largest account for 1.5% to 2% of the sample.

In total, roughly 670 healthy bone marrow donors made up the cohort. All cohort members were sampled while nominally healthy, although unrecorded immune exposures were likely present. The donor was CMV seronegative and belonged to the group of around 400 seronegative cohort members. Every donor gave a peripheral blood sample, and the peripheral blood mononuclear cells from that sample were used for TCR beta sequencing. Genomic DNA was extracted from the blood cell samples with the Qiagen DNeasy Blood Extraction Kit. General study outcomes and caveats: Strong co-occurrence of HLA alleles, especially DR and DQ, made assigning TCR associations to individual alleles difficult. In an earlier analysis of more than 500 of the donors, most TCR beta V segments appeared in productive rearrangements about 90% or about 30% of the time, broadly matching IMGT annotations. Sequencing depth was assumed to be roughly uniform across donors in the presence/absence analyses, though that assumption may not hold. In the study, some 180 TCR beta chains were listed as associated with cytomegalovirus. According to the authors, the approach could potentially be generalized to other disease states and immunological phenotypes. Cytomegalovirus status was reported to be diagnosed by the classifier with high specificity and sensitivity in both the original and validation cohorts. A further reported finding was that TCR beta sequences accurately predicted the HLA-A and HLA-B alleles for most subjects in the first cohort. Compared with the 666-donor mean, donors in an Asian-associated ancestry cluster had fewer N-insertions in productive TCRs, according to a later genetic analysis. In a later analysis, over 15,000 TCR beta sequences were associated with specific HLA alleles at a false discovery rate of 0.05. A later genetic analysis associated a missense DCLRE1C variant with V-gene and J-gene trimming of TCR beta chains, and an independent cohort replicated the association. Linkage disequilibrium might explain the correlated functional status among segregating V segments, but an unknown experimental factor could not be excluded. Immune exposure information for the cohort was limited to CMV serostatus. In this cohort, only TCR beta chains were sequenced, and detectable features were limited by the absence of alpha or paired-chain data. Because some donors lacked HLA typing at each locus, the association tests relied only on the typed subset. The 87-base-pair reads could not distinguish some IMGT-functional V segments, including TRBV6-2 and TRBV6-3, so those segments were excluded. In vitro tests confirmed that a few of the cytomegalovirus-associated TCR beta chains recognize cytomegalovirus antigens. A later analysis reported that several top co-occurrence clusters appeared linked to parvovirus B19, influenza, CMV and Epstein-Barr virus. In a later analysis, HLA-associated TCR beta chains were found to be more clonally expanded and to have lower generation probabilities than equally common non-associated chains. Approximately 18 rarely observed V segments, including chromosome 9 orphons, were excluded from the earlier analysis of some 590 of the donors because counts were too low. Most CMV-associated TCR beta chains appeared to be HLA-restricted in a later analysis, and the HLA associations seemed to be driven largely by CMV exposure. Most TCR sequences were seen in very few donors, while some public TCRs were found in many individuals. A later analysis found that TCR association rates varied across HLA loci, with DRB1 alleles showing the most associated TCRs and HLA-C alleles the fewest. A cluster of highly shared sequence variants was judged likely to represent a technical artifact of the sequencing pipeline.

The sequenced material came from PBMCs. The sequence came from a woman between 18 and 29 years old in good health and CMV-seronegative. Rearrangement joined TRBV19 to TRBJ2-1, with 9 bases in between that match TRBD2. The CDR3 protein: CASSTPLLAGAYNEQFF. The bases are TGTGCCAGTAGTACCCCCTTGTTAGCGGGGGCTTACAATGAGCAGTTCTTC. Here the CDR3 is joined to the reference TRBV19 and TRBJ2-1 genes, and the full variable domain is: DGGITQSPKYLFRKEGQNVTLSCEQNLNHDAMYWYRQDPGQGLRLIYYSQIVNDFQKGDIAEGYSVSREKKESFPLTVTSAQKNPTAFYLCASSTPLLAGAYNEQFFGPGTRLTVL.